These T cell receptor beta chains were read from a single sample in a study of T cell clonotyping in hematopoietic cell transplantation. Produced via immunoSEQ multiplex PCR; TCRdb's table is partial and in-frame only. The sample lists around 16,000 clones; roughly 90% were seen once. The specimen was peripheral blood mononuclear cells. Every receptor here comes from a man between 45 and 60 years old in good health. Some clones in this sample may be carry-over from other donors' samples. The CDR3 runs from the conserved cysteine through the conserved F or W. The D gene is left open where the match is weak. Clone size is not always given. Where it is, it says once, few, many or a class for expanded clones.

>TRBJ1-5|NA|NA|13|TRBV2
CASSRTGGQPQHF
TGTGCCAGCAGCCGTACGGGGGGTCAGCCCCAGCATTTT
>TRBJ1-2|TRBD1|NA|15|TRBV7-2
CASSFFKGQGQGYTF
TGTGCCAGCAGCTTCTTCAAGGGACAGGGGCAGGGCTACACCTTC
>TRBJ1-1|TRBD1|once|13|TRBV29-1
CSVRRDRYTEAFF
TGCAGCGTTCGGCGGGACAGATACACTGAAGCTTTCTTT
>TRBJ2-2|NA|NA|15|TRBV5-1
CASSGALRGSGELFF
TGCGCCAGCAGCGGGGCTTTGAGGGGGAGCGGGGAGCTGTTTTTT
>TRBJ2-2|NA|NA|12|TRBV2
CASSPIGGELFF
TGTGCCAGCAGTCCCATAGGCGGTGAGCTGTTTTTT
>TRBJ2-7|NA|once|15|TRBV5-1
CASSPGSQFNYEQYF
TGCGCCAGCAGCCCCGGGTCCCAATTTAACTACGAGCAGTACTTC
>TRBJ2-3|NA|NA|11|TRBV5-4
CASSWGDTQYF
TGTGCCAGCAGCTGGGGGGATACGCAGTATTTT
>TRBJ1-3|NA|NA|15|TRBV6-5
CASSYDGFPGNTIYF
TGTGCCAGCAGTTACGACGGGTTTCCTGGAAACACCATATATTTT
>TRBJ1-6|TRBD1|few|14|TRBV19
CASSTHRTGNPLHF
TGTGCCAGTAGTACCCACCGGACAGGGAATCCCCTCCACTTT
>TRBJ1-1|NA|NA|12|TRBV5-1
CASSWGDTEAFF
TGCGCCAGCAGCTGGGGAGACACTGAAGCTTTCTTT
>TRBJ1-3|NA|NA|13|TRBV5-6
CASSLVGGNTIYF
TGTGCCAGCAGCTTGGTAGGGGGAAACACCATATATTTT
>TRBJ1-2|NA|once|14|TRBV11-3
CASGDQIGDYGYTF
TGTGCCAGCGGGGATCAAATAGGTGACTATGGCTACACCTTC
>TRBJ1-1|NA|few|13|TRBV19
CASSVTVNTEAFF
TGTGCCAGTAGTGTGACGGTGAACACTGAAGCTTTCTTT
>TRBJ2-7|NA|NA|14|TRBV6-5
CASNPGAAAYEQYF
TGTGCCAGCAACCCGGGGGCAGCTGCGTACGAGCAGTACTTC
>TRBJ2-2|NA|NA|15|TRBV5-1
CASSLAGPGTGELFF
TGCGCCAGCAGCTTGGCGGGACCTGGGACCGGGGAGCTGTTTTTT
>TRBJ2-3|NA|NA|15|TRBV6-5
CASSYSRAGTDTQYF
TGTGCCAGCAGTTACTCACGGGCAGGCACAGATACGCAGTATTTT
>TRBJ2-7|NA|NA|14|TRBV30
CAWSVLDRAYEQYF
TGTGCCTGGAGTGTACTGGACAGAGCCTACGAGCAGTACTTC
>TRBJ1-5|NA|NA|14|TRBV30
CAWSMGHGNQPQHF
TGTGCCTGGAGTATGGGACACGGCAATCAGCCCCAGCATTTT